The rows below give T cell receptor beta chains drawn from one sample of a study of T cell responses to AZD1222 COVID-19 vaccine. Sequenced by immunoSEQ multiplex PCR; TCRdb stores in-frame clones only, minus some. The profile shows around 160,000 clones, roughly 90% of them singletons. Sequenced material: peripheral blood, taken on day 0 of AZD1222 vaccination. The receptor source for this set is an adult in good health. CDR3s include the opening cysteine and the closing phenylalanine or tryptophan. Each record gives: CDR3 DNA, CDR3 protein, J gene, V gene, clone size, CDR3 length, D gene. D genes are given only for firm matches. Clone size is shown for a subset of rows, as once, few, many or a class of expanded clone.

cdr3_nt: TGTGCCAGCAGCTTAGCCGGGGACACTGAAGCTTTCTTT
cdr3_aa: CASSLAGDTEAFF
j_call: TRBJ1-1
v_call: TRBV7-3
clone_size: NA
cdr3_length: 13
d_call: NA

cdr3_nt: TGTGCCAGCAGCTCCACAGGGTACGGAAACACCATATATTTT
cdr3_aa: CASSSTGYGNTIYF
j_call: TRBJ1-3
v_call: TRBV7-8
clone_size: NA
cdr3_length: 14
d_call: NA

cdr3_nt: TGTGCCAGCAGTTCTAGGGGGGGGAGGAGTGAAAAACTGTTTTTT
cdr3_aa: CASSSRGGRSEKLFF
j_call: TRBJ1-4
v_call: TRBV27
clone_size: NA
cdr3_length: 15
d_call: NA

cdr3_nt: TGTGCCAGCAGTTTTCGCCTCGAGCAGTACTTC
cdr3_aa: CASSFRLEQYF
j_call: TRBJ2-7
v_call: TRBV28
clone_size: few
cdr3_length: 11
d_call: NA

cdr3_nt: TGTGCCAGCAGAATACTAGCGGGAGGATCAGCTGGGGCCAACGTCCTGACTTTC
cdr3_aa: CASRILAGGSAGANVLTF
j_call: TRBJ2-6
v_call: TRBV7-8
clone_size: once
cdr3_length: 18
d_call: TRBD2

cdr3_nt: TGTGCCAGCAGCTTAGACACGGGAGGTGGTGGAAACACCATATATTTT
cdr3_aa: CASSLDTGGGGNTIYF
j_call: TRBJ1-3
v_call: TRBV7-2
clone_size: NA
cdr3_length: 16
d_call: NA

cdr3_nt: TGTGCCAGTAGTCGACAGCCTTGGGAAAAACTGTTTTTT
cdr3_aa: CASSRQPWEKLFF
j_call: TRBJ1-4
v_call: TRBV19
clone_size: once
cdr3_length: 13
d_call: NA

cdr3_nt: TGCGCCAGCAGCCGACAGGGGTCGCTTTATGGCTACACCTTC
cdr3_aa: CASSRQGSLYGYTF
j_call: TRBJ1-2
v_call: TRBV5-1
clone_size: NA
cdr3_length: 14
d_call: TRBD1

cdr3_nt: TGTGCCAGCAGCTTAGATATTCTGACTGAAGCTTTCTTT
cdr3_aa: CASSLDILTEAFF
j_call: TRBJ1-1
v_call: TRBV7-2
clone_size: NA
cdr3_length: 13
d_call: NA

cdr3_nt: TGCGCCAGCAGCCAAGATCCCTTGGTCTATGGCTACACCTTC
cdr3_aa: CASSQDPLVYGYTF
j_call: TRBJ1-2
v_call: TRBV4-3
clone_size: NA
cdr3_length: 14
d_call: NA

cdr3_nt: TGTGCCAGCAGCCGCCGGGGTCGTTATAGCAATCAGCCCCAGCATTTT
cdr3_aa: CASSRRGRYSNQPQHF
j_call: TRBJ1-5
v_call: TRBV7-8
clone_size: NA
cdr3_length: 16
d_call: NA

cdr3_nt: TGTGCCAGCAGTCCGGACATGATCCGTGGCTACACCTTC
cdr3_aa: CASSPDMIRGYTF
j_call: TRBJ1-2
v_call: TRBV28
clone_size: NA
cdr3_length: 13
d_call: NA

cdr3_nt: TGTGCCAGCTCACCAGAACAGACGATTGCATCACCCCTCCACTTT
cdr3_aa: CASSPEQTIASPLHF
j_call: TRBJ1-6
v_call: TRBV18
clone_size: NA
cdr3_length: 15
d_call: NA

cdr3_nt: TGTGCCAGCAGCGATCACAATGAGCAGTTCTTC
cdr3_aa: CASSDHNEQFF
j_call: TRBJ2-1
v_call: TRBV11-3
clone_size: NA
cdr3_length: 11
d_call: NA

cdr3_nt: TGTGCCAGTAAGGACCGATATCAGCCCCAGCATTTT
cdr3_aa: CASKDRYQPQHF
j_call: TRBJ1-5
v_call: TRBV19
clone_size: few
cdr3_length: 12
d_call: NA

cdr3_nt: TGCGCCAGCAGCCAAGGGACTAGCGGGGCAGATACGCAGTATTTT
cdr3_aa: CASSQGTSGADTQYF
j_call: TRBJ2-3
v_call: TRBV4-3
clone_size: few
cdr3_length: 15
d_call: TRBD2

cdr3_nt: TGTGCCAGCAGTTTATTCCCTAAGCGGGAGACCCAGTACTTC
cdr3_aa: CASSLFPKRETQYF
j_call: TRBJ2-5
v_call: TRBV27
clone_size: few
cdr3_length: 14
d_call: NA

cdr3_nt: TGTGCCAGCAGCTTAGATGCTGAGACCTACGAGCAGTACTTC
cdr3_aa: CASSLDAETYEQYF
j_call: TRBJ2-7
v_call: TRBV7-6
clone_size: NA
cdr3_length: 14
d_call: NA

cdr3_nt: TGTGCCAGCAGCTGGAGACCGGGACAGCAGCAGTACTTC
cdr3_aa: CASSWRPGQQQYF
j_call: TRBJ2-7
v_call: TRBV13
clone_size: NA
cdr3_length: 13
d_call: TRBD1

cdr3_nt: TGTGCCATCAGTGAGTCGCTTGGGAATCAGCCCCAGCATTTT
cdr3_aa: CAISESLGNQPQHF
j_call: TRBJ1-5
v_call: TRBV10-3
clone_size: NA
cdr3_length: 14
d_call: NA

cdr3_nt: TGTGCCAGCAGTCATGGGACTAGCGGGAACCAAGAGACCCAGTACTTC
cdr3_aa: CASSHGTSGNQETQYF
j_call: TRBJ2-5
v_call: TRBV7-9
clone_size: NA
cdr3_length: 16
d_call: TRBD2

cdr3_nt: TGTGCCAGCAGTTTCCCCACTGACGACGGACCGATTACCCGGGGTCAGCCCCAGCATTTT
cdr3_aa: CASSFPTDDGPITRGQPQHF
j_call: TRBJ1-5
v_call: TRBV28
clone_size: NA
cdr3_length: 20
d_call: NA

cdr3_nt: TGTGCCAGCAGCTACGCGGGACTAGCGGGGGGTGACGAGCAGTACTTC
cdr3_aa: CASSYAGLAGGDEQYF
j_call: TRBJ2-7
v_call: TRBV7-2
clone_size: NA
cdr3_length: 16
d_call: TRBD2

cdr3_nt: TGTGCCAGCAGCCCGACCCGATACAGGGGGAACACCGGGGAGCTGTTTTTT
cdr3_aa: CASSPTRYRGNTGELFF
j_call: TRBJ2-2
v_call: TRBV5-4
clone_size: NA
cdr3_length: 17
d_call: TRBD1

cdr3_nt: TGCGCCAGCAGCTTGTCCGAGATCACTGAAGCTTTCTTT
cdr3_aa: CASSLSEITEAFF
j_call: TRBJ1-1
v_call: TRBV5-1
clone_size: once
cdr3_length: 13
d_call: NA

cdr3_nt: TGTGCCAGCAGCTCAGGACAAACAAGCACAGATACGCAGTATTTT
cdr3_aa: CASSSGQTSTDTQYF
j_call: TRBJ2-3
v_call: TRBV7-3
clone_size: NA
cdr3_length: 15
d_call: NA

cdr3_nt: TGTGCCAGCAGGGTGCGGGGAGGAGATGGCTACACCTTC
cdr3_aa: CASRVRGGDGYTF
j_call: TRBJ1-2
v_call: TRBV5-4
clone_size: once
cdr3_length: 13
d_call: NA

cdr3_nt: TGTGCCAGCAGTTCTCCGTCGACTACGGGAGCCGAGCAGTACTTC
cdr3_aa: CASSSPSTTGAEQYF
j_call: TRBJ2-7
v_call: TRBV27
clone_size: NA
cdr3_length: 15
d_call: NA

cdr3_nt: TGTGCCAGCAGCTCTCGAATGCCGGGAGATACGCAGTATTTT
cdr3_aa: CASSSRMPGDTQYF
j_call: TRBJ2-3
v_call: TRBV13
clone_size: NA
cdr3_length: 14
d_call: NA

cdr3_nt: TGCGCCAGCAGCCAAGGGTATTCAGGGAACGAGCAGTACTTC
cdr3_aa: CASSQGYSGNEQYF
j_call: TRBJ2-7
v_call: TRBV4-3
clone_size: NA
cdr3_length: 14
d_call: NA

cdr3_nt: TGTGCCTGGACCCCCGGGACAGTCTCCTACGAGCAGTACTTC
cdr3_aa: CAWTPGTVSYEQYF
j_call: TRBJ2-7
v_call: TRBV30
clone_size: NA
cdr3_length: 14
d_call: TRBD1

cdr3_nt: TGTGCCATCGCGGACAGGGGGCACGTCACCGGGGAGCTGTTTTTT
cdr3_aa: CAIADRGHVTGELFF
j_call: TRBJ2-2
v_call: TRBV10-3
clone_size: NA
cdr3_length: 15
d_call: TRBD1

cdr3_nt: TGTGCCAGCAGTCCTCCGGGACCGGTGAACACTGAAGCTTTCTTT
cdr3_aa: CASSPPGPVNTEAFF
j_call: TRBJ1-1
v_call: TRBV6-5
clone_size: once
cdr3_length: 15
d_call: NA

cdr3_nt: TGTGCCAGCGTCTACAGGGCGTCTTCCTACGAGCAGTACTTC
cdr3_aa: CASVYRASSYEQYF
j_call: TRBJ2-7
v_call: TRBV28
clone_size: NA
cdr3_length: 14
d_call: NA

cdr3_nt: TGTGCCAGTAGGATCGCGGGCCTCACGAATCAGCCCCAGCATTTT
cdr3_aa: CASRIAGLTNQPQHF
j_call: TRBJ1-5
v_call: TRBV19
clone_size: once
cdr3_length: 15
d_call: NA

cdr3_nt: TGTGCCAGCAGCCCCGGGGCGGGGGGATCTCAGCCCCAGCATTTT
cdr3_aa: CASSPGAGGSQPQHF
j_call: TRBJ1-5
v_call: TRBV7-2
clone_size: NA
cdr3_length: 15
d_call: NA

cdr3_nt: TGTGCCACCAGTGATTTTAGGAGGGGATCCTACAATGAGCAGTTCTTC
cdr3_aa: CATSDFRRGSYNEQFF
j_call: TRBJ2-1
v_call: TRBV24-1
clone_size: NA
cdr3_length: 16
d_call: NA

cdr3_nt: TGCGCCAGCAGTTCCGGACCCCCCCAAACGGGTGGCTACACCTTC
cdr3_aa: CASSSGPPQTGGYTF
j_call: TRBJ1-2
v_call: TRBV5-1
clone_size: NA
cdr3_length: 15
d_call: NA

cdr3_nt: TGTGCCAGCAGTTCACGGCGGGACAGCAACTGGGAGCGAGTCACAGATACGCAGTATTTT
cdr3_aa: CASSSRRDSNWERVTDTQYF
j_call: TRBJ2-3
v_call: TRBV28
clone_size: NA
cdr3_length: 20
d_call: NA

cdr3_nt: TGTGCCAGCAATCATGCCTTTGGGATATCGGACAGGGGGCTGGACACCGGGGAGCTGTTTTTT
cdr3_aa: CASNHAFGISDRGLDTGELFF
j_call: TRBJ2-2
v_call: TRBV28
clone_size: NA
cdr3_length: 21
d_call: TRBD1

cdr3_nt: TGTGCCAGCAGCCAATCCGACAGCGGCTACACCTTC
cdr3_aa: CASSQSDSGYTF
j_call: TRBJ1-2
v_call: TRBV16
clone_size: NA
cdr3_length: 12
d_call: NA

cdr3_nt: TGTGCCAGCAGTTCCGCCAGGGGGCTAAATAATGAAAAACTGTTTTTT
cdr3_aa: CASSSARGLNNEKLFF
j_call: TRBJ1-4
v_call: TRBV6-5
clone_size: NA
cdr3_length: 16
d_call: TRBD1

cdr3_nt: TGCGCCAGCAGCTTGTCAACAGGGGGCTGGACTAATGAAAAACTGTTTTTT
cdr3_aa: CASSLSTGGWTNEKLFF
j_call: TRBJ1-4
v_call: TRBV5-1
clone_size: NA
cdr3_length: 17
d_call: TRBD1

cdr3_nt: TGTGCCAGCAGCCTTGGACCCTTCGCGGGAGGCTATAATTCACCCCTCCACTTT
cdr3_aa: CASSLGPFAGGYNSPLHF
j_call: TRBJ1-6
v_call: TRBV5-5
clone_size: NA
cdr3_length: 18
d_call: NA

cdr3_nt: TGTGCCACCAGCAGAGATCGTCTGGGGCCAGGAAGCCACGAGCAGTACTTC
cdr3_aa: CATSRDRLGPGSHEQYF
j_call: TRBJ2-7
v_call: TRBV15
clone_size: NA
cdr3_length: 17
d_call: NA

cdr3_nt: TGTGCCAGTGGCCGCAAGGGGGCCCAGAAAGGCAATCAGCCCCAGCATTTT
cdr3_aa: CASGRKGAQKGNQPQHF
j_call: TRBJ1-5
v_call: TRBV19
clone_size: NA
cdr3_length: 17
d_call: TRBD1

cdr3_nt: TGTGCCAGCAGCCTTGGGTGGGGGAACGGCTACACCTTC
cdr3_aa: CASSLGWGNGYTF
j_call: TRBJ1-2
v_call: TRBV12-3/TRBV12-4
clone_size: few
cdr3_length: 13
d_call: NA

cdr3_nt: TGTGCCAGCAATGGACGGAAGAACACTGAAGCTTTCTTT
cdr3_aa: CASNGRKNTEAFF
j_call: TRBJ1-1
v_call: TRBV7-2
clone_size: NA
cdr3_length: 13
d_call: NA

cdr3_nt: TGTGCCAGCGGAACGACAGGGCGGCGTGGGGCCAACGTCCTGACTTTC
cdr3_aa: CASGTTGRRGANVLTF
j_call: TRBJ2-6
v_call: TRBV5-6
clone_size: NA
cdr3_length: 16
d_call: TRBD1

cdr3_nt: TGTGCCAGCAGCCAAGCAAGGGGGGTTCGGTCACCCCTCCACTTT
cdr3_aa: CASSQARGVRSPLHF
j_call: TRBJ1-6
v_call: TRBV3-1/TRBV3-2
clone_size: NA
cdr3_length: 15
d_call: NA

cdr3_nt: TGTGCCAGCAGTTCCCAGGGGGCTGGGGCCAACGTCCTGACTTTC
cdr3_aa: CASSSQGAGANVLTF
j_call: TRBJ2-6
v_call: TRBV28
clone_size: NA
cdr3_length: 15
d_call: TRBD1

cdr3_nt: TGCGCCAGCAGCTTGGTATGGGGGCGCGGTGAAAAACTGTTTTTT
cdr3_aa: CASSLVWGRGEKLFF
j_call: TRBJ1-4
v_call: TRBV5-1
clone_size: once
cdr3_length: 15
d_call: NA

cdr3_nt: TGTGCCAGCAGTAAGCAGGCGGGCACTGAAGCTTTCTTT
cdr3_aa: CASSKQAGTEAFF
j_call: TRBJ1-1
v_call: TRBV12-3/TRBV12-4
clone_size: once
cdr3_length: 13
d_call: NA

cdr3_nt: TGTGCCAGCAGCTTAGAGCCGGGGGGCCTTAACACCGGGGAGCTGTTTTTT
cdr3_aa: CASSLEPGGLNTGELFF
j_call: TRBJ2-2
v_call: TRBV11-3
clone_size: NA
cdr3_length: 17
d_call: NA

cdr3_nt: TGTGCCAGCAGTGCTCCCAGACAGGGAGGGGGTGGCTACACCTTC
cdr3_aa: CASSAPRQGGGGYTF
j_call: TRBJ1-2
v_call: TRBV28
clone_size: once
cdr3_length: 15
d_call: TRBD1

cdr3_nt: TGTGCCATCAGTGAAGCAGGGGACGGAAACACCATATATTTT
cdr3_aa: CAISEAGDGNTIYF
j_call: TRBJ1-3
v_call: TRBV10-3
clone_size: NA
cdr3_length: 14
d_call: NA

cdr3_nt: TGTGCCAGCAGCTTAGTATCGGGGACCCAGTACTTC
cdr3_aa: CASSLVSGTQYF
j_call: TRBJ2-5
v_call: TRBV11-3
clone_size: NA
cdr3_length: 12
d_call: NA

cdr3_nt: TGTGCCAGCAGCATACGCCGGGACAGGGTAGCAGACGAGCAGTACTTC
cdr3_aa: CASSIRRDRVADEQYF
j_call: TRBJ2-7
v_call: TRBV7-8
clone_size: NA
cdr3_length: 16
d_call: TRBD1

cdr3_nt: TGTGCCAGCAGTTCCCCCAGGACTAGCGGGAGCGCCGATACGCAGTATTTT
cdr3_aa: CASSSPRTSGSADTQYF
j_call: TRBJ2-3
v_call: TRBV27
clone_size: NA
cdr3_length: 17
d_call: TRBD2

cdr3_nt: TGTGCCACCAGCAGAGACAGGCTCTCTGGAAACACCATATATTTT
cdr3_aa: CATSRDRLSGNTIYF
j_call: TRBJ1-3
v_call: TRBV15
clone_size: NA
cdr3_length: 15
d_call: NA